A selection of T cell receptor beta chains follows, all from one sample in a study of GPR56 and killer-like receptors on CD4 memory cells. After re-calling the reads, TCRdb lists one entry per CDR3 protein, DNA absent. The sample is made up of about 2,900 distinct CDR3 sequences, and the top ten hold roughly 3.2% of it. The sample consisted of memory CD4+ T cells from blood. Source of these receptors: a human donor in good health. CDR3s include the opening cysteine and the closing phenylalanine or tryptophan. Some rows have no size entry. The others give once, few or many, or a class for an expanded clone.

j_call: TRBJ2-7; clone_size: medium-sized; v_call: TRBV6-2/TRBV6-3; cdr3_aa: CASSPPPGQGNYEQYF
j_call: TRBJ2-6; clone_size: medium-sized; v_call: TRBV15; cdr3_aa: CATSREWGSGSSGANVLTF
j_call: TRBJ2-1; clone_size: .; v_call: TRBV7-2; cdr3_aa: CASKSSGTNNEQFF
j_call: TRBJ1-2; clone_size: .; v_call: TRBV11-2; cdr3_aa: CASSLDGGTGGYGYTF
j_call: TRBJ1-5; clone_size: .; v_call: TRBV11-3; cdr3_aa: CASSLSGINQPQHF
j_call: TRBJ2-3; clone_size: medium-sized; v_call: TRBV18; cdr3_aa: CASSPGLTDTQYF
j_call: TRBJ1-2; clone_size: .; v_call: TRBV25-1; cdr3_aa: CASSGRDTGTNSIYGYTF
j_call: TRBJ2-1; clone_size: .; v_call: TRBV10-3; cdr3_aa: CAIRGSGGLSYNEQFF
j_call: TRBJ1-2; clone_size: large; v_call: TRBV27; cdr3_aa: CASSLQGAAPNGYTF
j_call: TRBJ2-3; clone_size: .; v_call: TRBV5-1; cdr3_aa: CASSAALAGGIDTQYF
j_call: TRBJ2-3; clone_size: .; v_call: TRBV23-1; cdr3_aa: CASGPKGDRVTDTQYF
j_call: TRBJ2-7; clone_size: .; v_call: TRBV20-1; cdr3_aa: CSARGGAIDEQYF
j_call: TRBJ2-7; clone_size: medium-sized; v_call: TRBV6-1; cdr3_aa: CASSDGMNEQYF
j_call: TRBJ2-4; clone_size: .; v_call: TRBV20-1; cdr3_aa: CSATNRDMAKNIQYF
j_call: TRBJ2-1; clone_size: .; v_call: TRBV20-1; cdr3_aa: CSATWYNEQFF
j_call: TRBJ1-5; clone_size: medium-sized; v_call: TRBV27; cdr3_aa: CASSDTGSHHQPQHF
j_call: TRBJ2-5; clone_size: .; v_call: TRBV20-1; cdr3_aa: CSAGKPQETQYF
j_call: TRBJ2-5; clone_size: .; v_call: TRBV20-1; cdr3_aa: CSAPRSGGTETQYF
j_call: TRBJ1-2; clone_size: .; v_call: TRBV6-5; cdr3_aa: CASNGGGVSYGYTF
j_call: TRBJ2-5; clone_size: .; v_call: TRBV12-3/TRBV12-4; cdr3_aa: CASSRPKETQYF
j_call: TRBJ2-7; clone_size: medium-sized; v_call: TRBV11-2; cdr3_aa: CASSLDRYEQYF
j_call: TRBJ2-1; clone_size: medium-sized; v_call: TRBV7-2; cdr3_aa: CASSPRAGPLYNEQFF
j_call: TRBJ2-1; clone_size: large; v_call: TRBV7-2; cdr3_aa: CASSFSSQGEQFF
j_call: TRBJ1-2; clone_size: medium-sized; v_call: TRBV7-2; cdr3_aa: CASSLGTGGAGYGYTF
j_call: TRBJ1-1; clone_size: .; v_call: TRBV20-1; cdr3_aa: CSARDGVGGRTEAFF
j_call: TRBJ2-1; clone_size: medium-sized; v_call: TRBV11-3; cdr3_aa: CASSRTSTSREQFF
j_call: TRBJ1-2; clone_size: medium-sized; v_call: TRBV6-1; cdr3_aa: CASSTRGAGEYTF
j_call: TRBJ1-6; clone_size: large; v_call: TRBV27; cdr3_aa: CASSYTGPSPLHF
j_call: TRBJ2-7; clone_size: medium-sized; v_call: TRBV6-6; cdr3_aa: CASTRVSGEQYF
j_call: TRBJ2-7; clone_size: medium-sized; v_call: TRBV10-3; cdr3_aa: CAISESPENYEQYF
j_call: TRBJ2-5; clone_size: medium-sized; v_call: TRBV5-5; cdr3_aa: CASSLVQELELTYF
j_call: TRBJ1-6; clone_size: medium-sized; v_call: TRBV5-6; cdr3_aa: CASRPGLYNSPLHF
j_call: TRBJ2-7; clone_size: medium-sized; v_call: TRBV6-2/TRBV6-3; cdr3_aa: CASSRDLAGAPYEQYF
j_call: TRBJ1-3; clone_size: medium-sized; v_call: TRBV6-1; cdr3_aa: CASSLRGGPGNTIYF
j_call: TRBJ1-6; clone_size: medium-sized; v_call: TRBV6-2/TRBV6-3; cdr3_aa: CASTDGALGGYNSPLHF
j_call: TRBJ2-2; clone_size: .; v_call: TRBV5-1; cdr3_aa: CASSPRLGAGAITGELFF
j_call: TRBJ2-3; clone_size: .; v_call: TRBV7-9; cdr3_aa: CASSLVGGADTQYF
j_call: TRBJ2-7; clone_size: .; v_call: TRBV6-1; cdr3_aa: CASSEGSGASTYEQYF
j_call: TRBJ1-5; clone_size: .; v_call: TRBV5-5; cdr3_aa: CASSVGTGNQPQHF
j_call: TRBJ1-2; clone_size: large; v_call: TRBV19; cdr3_aa: CASKGRANYGYTF